This T cell receptor (beta chain) emerged from a study of long-term antiretroviral therapy in people with HIV. General study results and limits: Controls exceeded HIV repertoires in CDR3 length range. Researchers lacked any data on ART adherence, viral resistance or therapy changes.

Trimming took off 1 base at V and 13 bases at J, with 17 bases between the two ends. Germline-derived CDR1 and CDR2 are SNHLY and FYNNEI. This CDR3 has 15 residues. Investigators performed immunoSEQ version v3.0 at survey level. For each individual sample, sequencing targeted roughly 35,000-55,000 T-cell genomes. Sequencing used immunoSEQ multiplex PCR; TCRdb keeps in-frame clones, though not all of them. This repertoire shows about 20,000 clones, around 80% found once; its top ten account for approximately 15%. A word on this clone: The target antigen is unknown.

The sequenced sample was unsorted PBMCs, obtained 2.9 years after starting antiretroviral therapy. The source of this sequence is a woman aged 30 to 39 with HIV. The chain recombines TRBV2 with TRBJ1-6, with D maybe TRBD1 (6 bases). The CDR3 region is CASSEGGTRSVPLHF. In nucleotides, the CDR3 is TGTGCCAGCAGTGAAGGGGGGACACGCAGTGTTCCCCTCCACTTT.